This T cell receptor beta chain was captured by sequencing in a study of T cell responses to AZD1222 COVID-19 vaccine (dated by TCRdb to about 2021). About the investigation overall: A total of about 230 trial participants underwent TCR sequencing, of whom 207 received two doses of AZD1222 and about 25 received two doses of the MenACWY control vaccine. Trial participants were enrolled by age into subgroups of 18-55, 56-69 and 70-plus years, and approximately 150, 30 and 60 TCR-sequenced participants, respectively, were included in these subgroups.

Concerning this clone: This receptor's antigen is unknown. There are no base qualities to consult, and no much larger clone falls within one base.

The CDR3 regions of human TCRbeta chains were subjected to immunosequencing. The authors' pipeline ran thus. TCRs in the repertoires were compared against a reference library of SARS-CoV-2-specific TCRs that had been generated with the MIRA antigen-specificity platform. Breadth was defined as the fraction of unique TCRs that were SARS-CoV-2-associated, and depth was defined as the fraction of total T cells that were SARS-CoV-2-associated. Each spike-specific TCR was assigned to its reactive spike region and to a CD4 or CD8 class using the MIRA data. Log10-transformed breadth and depth values were compared by one-way ANOVA with Sidak's multiple comparisons tests. TCRdb limited this immuneACCESS table to in-frame rearrangements with V and J called. A share of clones is missing; checked studies link under half to unresolved V genes, and the rest is unexplained. The V and J calls and the clone size are those of that table, but D and trimming were determined from the DNA. Within this sample are roughly 100,000 clones, with 89% of them counted one time only. 35% to 45% of the sample comes from the top ten.

Results and caveats for the whole study, not just this receptor: Only five or six AZD1222 recipients were SARS-CoV-2 seropositive at baseline, limiting conclusions about previously exposed vaccinees. Epitopes outside the regions mutated in the B.1.351 and B.1.1.7 variants were reportedly recognized by nearly half of the unique spike-specific TCRs. In the small 56-69-year group, the increase in depth fell short of significance, most likely because of low power. Vaccine-associated CD4 TCRs spanned the whole spike protein, with dominant responses in regions 160-218 and 743-854. After two AZD1222 doses, both the breadth and the depth of spike-specific TCRs were significantly higher than at day 0 and than in MenACWY recipients. Participants were mostly white British, with more females than males. The authors suggested clonal diversity may have been underestimated. Because no day 14 peak-response samples were available, repertoires were characterized only after the peak T cell response.

Based on the germline V gene (reference sequence), the CDR1 and CDR2 sequences are MNHEY and SMNVEV. V and J are truncated by 8 bases and 4 bases respectively, leaving an intervening sequence of 13 bases. There are 13 amino acids in the CDR3, from cysteine to phenylalanine inclusive. CDR3 DNA only is kept here, 39 bases in frame from base 1. Per the publication, the time point label means: about 28 days (+/-7) after the second vaccine dose. AZD1222 recipients with second doses at about 4 weeks or about 12 weeks were pooled, because spike-specific TCR depth and breadth did not differ between schedules. Samples from vaccinated people were obtained from the UK trials COV001 and COV002, which included a single-blind randomized controlled phase 2/3 trial of AZD1222 (ChAdOx1 nCoV-19) in healthy adults. Trial participant PBMC samples were collected at day 0 and day 28 after the second dose for TCRbeta chain sequencing.

The sequence was obtained from an adult who received the AZD1222 COVID-19 vaccine. Sequenced material: peripheral blood, taken 28 days after the second AZD1222 dose. The chain joins TRBV27 to TRBJ2-3; the D gene assignment is ambiguous. The CDR3 region reads CASHQALSDTQYF. The nucleotide sequence is given as TGTGCCAGCCATCAGGCTTTGTCAGATACGCAGTATTTT.